A selection of T cell receptor beta chains follows, all from one sample in a study of blood T cell repertoires in COVID-19. TCRdb keeps only in-frame clones here, not all; method: immunoSEQ multiplex PCR. Among over 95,000 clones listed, approximately 88% were seen once. Sequences were obtained from peripheral blood. Receptor source: a woman aged 55-69 years with acute or convalescent COVID-19. Each CDR3 is given with its conserved first and last residue. D genes are given only for firm matches. Clone size is given for some rows only: seen once, a few or many times, or a class if the clone is expanded.

size	V	J	D	CDR3	DNA
NA	TRBV30	TRBJ1-3	TRBD1	CAWSWTGALSGNTIYF	TGTGCCTGGAGTTGGACAGGAGCACTCTCTGGAAACACCATATATTTT
once	TRBV11-2	TRBJ1-1	NA	CASSLLTGTNTEAFF	TGTGCCAGCAGCCTACTCACAGGAACCAACACTGAAGCTTTCTTT
NA	TRBV9	TRBJ2-5	TRBD1	CASSVRAGGLGETQYF	TGTGCCAGCAGCGTAAGGGCAGGGGGCTTAGGAGAGACCCAGTACTTC
NA	TRBV7-3	TRBJ2-5	NA	CASSPQPSSETQYF	TGTGCCAGCAGCCCACAGCCCTCGAGCGAGACCCAGTACTTC
NA	TRBV5-1	TRBJ1-2	NA	CASSLGSADVYDYTF	TGCGCCAGCAGCTTGGGCTCGGCGGATGTTTACGACTACACCTTC
NA	TRBV6-6	TRBJ1-5	TRBD1	CASSYQDRGGQPQHF	TGTGCCAGCAGTTACCAGGACAGGGGGGGACAGCCCCAGCATTTT
NA	TRBV13	TRBJ2-2	NA	CASSSTGGTGELFF	TGTGCCAGCAGCTCGACCGGGGGAACCGGGGAGCTGTTTTTT
NA	TRBV27	TRBJ1-6	TRBD1	CASSLKRPGQGDSPLHF	TGTGCCAGCAGTTTGAAACGACCGGGACAGGGGGATTCACCCCTCCACTTT
NA	TRBV6-5	TRBJ1-1	NA	CASSYGARNTEAFF	TGTGCCAGCAGTTACGGGGCGAGGAACACTGAAGCTTTCTTT
NA	TRBV24-1	TRBJ1-4	NA	CATSDARRANEKLFF	TGTGCCACCAGTGATGCGCGTCGGGCTAATGAAAAACTGTTTTTT
NA	TRBV11-3	TRBJ1-1	NA	CASSAQGKNTEAFF	TGTGCCAGCAGCGCCCAGGGGAAGAACACTGAAGCTTTCTTT
few	TRBV6-5	TRBJ1-5	TRBD1	CASKGDRNQPQHF	TGTGCCAGCAAGGGGGACAGAAATCAGCCCCAGCATTTT